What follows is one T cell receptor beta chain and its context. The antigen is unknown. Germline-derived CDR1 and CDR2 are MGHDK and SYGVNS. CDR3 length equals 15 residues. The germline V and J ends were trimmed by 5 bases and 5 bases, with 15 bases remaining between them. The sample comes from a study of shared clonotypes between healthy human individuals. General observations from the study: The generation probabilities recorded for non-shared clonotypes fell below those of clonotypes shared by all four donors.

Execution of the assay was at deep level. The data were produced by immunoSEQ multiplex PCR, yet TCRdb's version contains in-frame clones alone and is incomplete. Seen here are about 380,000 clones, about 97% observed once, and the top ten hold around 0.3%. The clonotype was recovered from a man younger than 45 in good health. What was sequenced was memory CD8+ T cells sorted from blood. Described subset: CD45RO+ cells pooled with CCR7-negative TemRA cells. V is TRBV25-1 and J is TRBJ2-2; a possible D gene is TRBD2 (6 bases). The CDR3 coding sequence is TGTGCCAGCAGTTCCCCGGGACTTTTAACCGGGGAGCTGTTTTTT. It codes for CASSSPGLLTGELFF.